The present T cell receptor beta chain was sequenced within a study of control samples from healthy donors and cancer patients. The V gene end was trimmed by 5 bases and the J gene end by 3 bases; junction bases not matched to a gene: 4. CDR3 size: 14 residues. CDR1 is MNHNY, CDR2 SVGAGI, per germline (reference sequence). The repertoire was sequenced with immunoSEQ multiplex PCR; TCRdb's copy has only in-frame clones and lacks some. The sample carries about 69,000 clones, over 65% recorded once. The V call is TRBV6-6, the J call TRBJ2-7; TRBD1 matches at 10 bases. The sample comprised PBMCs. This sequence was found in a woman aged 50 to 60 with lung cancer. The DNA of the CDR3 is TGTGCCAGCAGTCGCTGGGACAGGGGCTACGAGCAGTACTTC. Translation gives CASSRWDRGYEQYF.